These T cell receptor beta chains were read from a single sample in a study of T cell changes during pregnancy in multiple sclerosis. The assay was immunoSEQ multiplex PCR, and TCRdb's table has in-frame clones only and misses some. The sample has fewer than 35,000 clones, 85% to 95% seen once. Sequencing was performed on CD4+ T cells from peripheral blood mononuclear cells, taken in the second trimester of pregnancy. Source of these receptors: a female donor with multiple sclerosis, enrolled in a pregnancy study. CDR3s include the opening cysteine and the closing phenylalanine or tryptophan. D genes are given only for firm matches. A clone size is listed for some rows: how often the clone was seen (once, few, many), or a class if it is expanded.

V gene,clone size,J gene,D gene,CDR3 protein,CDR3 DNA
TRBV27,.,TRBJ2-1,TRBD1,CASSSGYRGKNEQFF,TGTGCCAGCAGTTCGGGGTACAGGGGTAAGAATGAGCAGTTCTTC
TRBV28,.,TRBJ2-7,.,CASSAPTTLYYEQYF,TGTGCCAGCAGTGCCCCGACTACACTCTACTACGAGCAGTACTTC
TRBV5-4,.,TRBJ2-3,.,CASRPRTGTDTQYF,TGTGCCAGCCGTCCGAGGACAGGCACAGATACGCAGTATTTT
TRBV5-1,.,TRBJ2-6,TRBD2,CASSYGTSGLSGANVLTF,TGCGCCAGCAGCTACGGGACTAGCGGGCTCTCTGGGGCCAACGTCCTGACTTTC
TRBV5-1,.,TRBJ2-3,TRBD2,CASSGGLQFLAGVGFTDTQYF,TGCGCCAGCAGCGGTGGGTTGCAGTTCCTAGCGGGAGTCGGGTTTACAGATACGCAGTATTTT
TRBV9,.,TRBJ2-1,TRBD1,CASSVALITGGYNEQFF,TGTGCCAGCAGCGTAGCCCTAATAACAGGGGGATACAATGAGCAGTTCTTC
TRBV11-2,.,TRBJ1-2,.,CASSPFGGESSGYTF,TGTGCCAGCAGCCCATTTGGGGGCGAGTCGAGTGGCTACACCTTC
TRBV5-1,.,TRBJ2-1,TRBD1,CASSRQGTSYNEQFF,TGCGCCAGCAGCAGACAGGGGACCTCCTACAATGAGCAGTTCTTC
TRBV18,.,TRBJ2-1,TRBD2,CASSPGLAGEEQFF,TGTGCCAGCTCACCGGGACTAGCGGGAGAGGAGCAGTTCTTC
TRBV4-2,.,TRBJ2-7,TRBD1,CASSQGQNEQYF,TGTGCCAGCAGCCAGGGACAGAACGAGCAGTACTTC
TRBV9,.,TRBJ2-7,TRBD2,CASSDPRRGSGTYEQYF,TGTGCCAGCAGCGATCCTAGGCGTGGTAGCGGGACCTACGAGCAGTACTTC
TRBV19,.,TRBJ2-7,.,CASSIGVGTPDTYEQYF,TGTGCCAGTAGTATAGGAGTCGGGACACCAGATACCTACGAGCAGTACTTC
TRBV5-1,once,TRBJ2-3,TRBD2,CASSGTSGTDTQYF,TGCGCCAGCAGCGGTACTAGCGGGACAGATACGCAGTATTTT